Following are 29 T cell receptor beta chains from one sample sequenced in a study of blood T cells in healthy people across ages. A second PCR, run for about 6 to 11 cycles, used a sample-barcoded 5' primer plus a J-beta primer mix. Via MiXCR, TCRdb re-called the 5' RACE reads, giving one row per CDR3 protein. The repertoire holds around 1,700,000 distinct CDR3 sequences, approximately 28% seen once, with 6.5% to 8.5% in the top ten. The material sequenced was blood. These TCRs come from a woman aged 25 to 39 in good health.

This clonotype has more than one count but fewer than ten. CDR3 loop: CAISESTGPDTQYF. The CDR3 nucleotides are TGTGCCATCAGTGAGTCGACGGGCCCGGATACGCAGTATTTT. The V gene is TRBV10-3, the J gene TRBJ2-3; no clear D gene. Germline V gene lookup returns CDR1 ENHRY and CDR2 SYGVKD. The V end was cut by 0 bases, the J end by 6 bases, with 10 bases between. The CDR3 runs 14 residues.

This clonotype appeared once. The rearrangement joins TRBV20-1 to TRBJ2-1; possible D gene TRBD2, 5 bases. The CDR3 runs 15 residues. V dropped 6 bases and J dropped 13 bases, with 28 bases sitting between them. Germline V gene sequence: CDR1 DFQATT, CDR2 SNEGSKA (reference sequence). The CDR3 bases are TGCAGTGCCCTAGCCCCCGCCAGCGGCCAAGAGACCCAGTTCTTC. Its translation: CSALAPASGQETQFF.

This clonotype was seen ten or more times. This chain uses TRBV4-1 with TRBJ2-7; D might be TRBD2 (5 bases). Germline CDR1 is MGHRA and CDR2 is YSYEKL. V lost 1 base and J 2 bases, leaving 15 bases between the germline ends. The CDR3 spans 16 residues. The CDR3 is CASSQVSGLAAYEQYF. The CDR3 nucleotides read TGCGCCAGCAGCCAAGTTTCGGGTCTAGCTGCCTACGAGCAGTACTTC.

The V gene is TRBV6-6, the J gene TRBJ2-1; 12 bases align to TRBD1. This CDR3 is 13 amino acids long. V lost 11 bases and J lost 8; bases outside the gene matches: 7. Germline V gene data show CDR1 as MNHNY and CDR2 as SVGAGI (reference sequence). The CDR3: CAGGTGGCDEQFF. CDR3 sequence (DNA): TGTGCCGGCGGGACAGGGGGCTGCGATGAGCAGTTCTTC.

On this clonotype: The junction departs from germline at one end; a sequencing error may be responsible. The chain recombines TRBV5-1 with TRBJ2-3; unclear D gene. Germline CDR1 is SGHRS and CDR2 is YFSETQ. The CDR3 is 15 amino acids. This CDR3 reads CASSSARTSADTQYF. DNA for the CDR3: TGTGCCAGCAGCTCGGCACGAACTTCGGCGGATACGCAGTATTTT. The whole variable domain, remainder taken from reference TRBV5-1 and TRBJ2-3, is KAGVTQTPRYLIKTRGQQVTLSCSPISGHRSVSWYQQTPGQGLQFLFEYFSETQRNKGNFPGRFSGRQFSNSRSEMNVSTLELGDSALYLCASSSARTSADTQYFGPGTRLTVL.

CDR3 sequence reads: CSAGGQGYHEQYF. The CDR3 DNA sequence: TGCAGTGCTGGGGGACAGGGGTACCACGAGCAGTACTTC. The V and J genes are TRBV20-1 and TRBJ2-7; 10 bases are shared with TRBD1. CDR3 length: 13 amino acids. Germline values: CDR1 DFQATT, CDR2 SNEGSKA (reference sequence). The V gene end was trimmed by 5 bases and the J gene end by 5 bases; junction bases not matched to a gene: 6.

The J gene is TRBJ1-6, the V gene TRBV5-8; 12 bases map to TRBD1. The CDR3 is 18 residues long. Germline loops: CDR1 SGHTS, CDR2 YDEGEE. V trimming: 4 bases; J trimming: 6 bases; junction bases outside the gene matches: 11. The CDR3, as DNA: TGTGCCAGCAGCCTCCGGGACAGGGGGCTAGGGGGTAATTCACCCCTCCACTTT. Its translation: CASSLRDRGLGGNSPLHF.

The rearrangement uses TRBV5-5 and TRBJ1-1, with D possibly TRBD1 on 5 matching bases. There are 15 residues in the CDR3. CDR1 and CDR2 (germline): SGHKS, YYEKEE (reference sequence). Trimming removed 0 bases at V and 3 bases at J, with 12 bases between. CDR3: CASSLAQGLDTEAFF. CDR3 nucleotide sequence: TGTGCCAGCAGCTTGGCGCAGGGTTTGGACACTGAAGCTTTCTTT.

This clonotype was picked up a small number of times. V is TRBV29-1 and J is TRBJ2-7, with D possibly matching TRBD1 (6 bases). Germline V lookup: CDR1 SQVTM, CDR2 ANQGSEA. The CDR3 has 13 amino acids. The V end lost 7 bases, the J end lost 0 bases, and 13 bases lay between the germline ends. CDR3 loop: CSAGHRASYEQYF. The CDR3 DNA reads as TGCAGCGCTGGCCACAGGGCCTCCTACGAGCAGTACTTC.

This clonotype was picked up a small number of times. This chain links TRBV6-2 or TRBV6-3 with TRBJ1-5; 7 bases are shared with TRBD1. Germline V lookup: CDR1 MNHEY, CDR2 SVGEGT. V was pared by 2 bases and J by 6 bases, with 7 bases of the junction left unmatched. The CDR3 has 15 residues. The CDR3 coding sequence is TGTGCCAGCAGTTACACGAGACAGGGTGGTCAGCCCCAGCATTTT. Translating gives CASSYTRQGGQPQHF.

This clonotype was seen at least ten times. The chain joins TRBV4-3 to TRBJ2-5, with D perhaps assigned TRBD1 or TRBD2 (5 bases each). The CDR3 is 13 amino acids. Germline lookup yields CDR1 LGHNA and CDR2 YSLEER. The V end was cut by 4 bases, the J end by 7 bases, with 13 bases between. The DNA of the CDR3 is TGCGCCAGCAGCCCCAAGGATGGGGGGACCCAGTACTTC. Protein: CASSPKDGGTQYF.

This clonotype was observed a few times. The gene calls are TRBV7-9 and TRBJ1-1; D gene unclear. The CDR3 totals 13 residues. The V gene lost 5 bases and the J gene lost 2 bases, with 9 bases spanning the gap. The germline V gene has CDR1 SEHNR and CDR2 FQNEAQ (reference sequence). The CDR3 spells CASSANTNTEAFF. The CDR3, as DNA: TGTGCCAGCAGCGCCAACACAAACACTGAAGCTTTCTTT.

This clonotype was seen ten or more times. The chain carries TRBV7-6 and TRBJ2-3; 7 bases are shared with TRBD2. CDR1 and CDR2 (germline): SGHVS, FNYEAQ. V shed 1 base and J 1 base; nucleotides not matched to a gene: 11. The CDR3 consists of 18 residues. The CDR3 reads CASSLEVRASGRTDTQYF. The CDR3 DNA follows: TGTGCCAGCAGCTTAGAGGTTCGGGCTAGCGGTCGCACAGATACGCAGTATTTT. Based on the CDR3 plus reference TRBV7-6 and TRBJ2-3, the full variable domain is GAGVSQSPRYKVTKRGQDVALRCDPISGHVSLYWYRQALGQGPEFLTYFNYEAQQDKSGLPNDRFSAERPEGSISTLTIQRTEQRDSAMYRCASSLEVRASGRTDTQYFGPGTRLTVL.

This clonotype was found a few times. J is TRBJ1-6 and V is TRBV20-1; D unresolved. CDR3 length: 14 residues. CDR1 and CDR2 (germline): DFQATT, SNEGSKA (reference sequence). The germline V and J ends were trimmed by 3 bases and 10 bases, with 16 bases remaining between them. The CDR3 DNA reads TGCAGTGCTAGTTCTCGGGTATTGGAATCACCCCTCCACTTT. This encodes CSASSRVLESPLHF.

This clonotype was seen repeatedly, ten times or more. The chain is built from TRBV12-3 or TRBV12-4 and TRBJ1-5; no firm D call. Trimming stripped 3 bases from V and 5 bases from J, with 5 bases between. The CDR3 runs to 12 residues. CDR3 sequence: CASSFADQPQHF. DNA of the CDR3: TGTGCCAGCAGTTTTGCGGATCAGCCCCAGCATTTT.

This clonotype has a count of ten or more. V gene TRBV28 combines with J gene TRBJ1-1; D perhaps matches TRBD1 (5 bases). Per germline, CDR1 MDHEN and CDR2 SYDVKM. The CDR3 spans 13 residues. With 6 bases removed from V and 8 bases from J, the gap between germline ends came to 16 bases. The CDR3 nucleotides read TGTGCCAGCAGCCAGGGCGATCGTCCCGAAGCTTTCTTT. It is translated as CASSQGDRPEAFF.

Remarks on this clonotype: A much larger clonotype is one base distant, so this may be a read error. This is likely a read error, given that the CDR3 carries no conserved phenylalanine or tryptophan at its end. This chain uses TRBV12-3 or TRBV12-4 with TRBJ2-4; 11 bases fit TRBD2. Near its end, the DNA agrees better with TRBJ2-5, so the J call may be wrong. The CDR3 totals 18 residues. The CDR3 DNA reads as TGTGCCAGCAGTTTGTTCCCTGTGACTAGCGGGGAACAAGAGACCCAGTACGTC. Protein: CASSLFPVTSGEQETQYV.

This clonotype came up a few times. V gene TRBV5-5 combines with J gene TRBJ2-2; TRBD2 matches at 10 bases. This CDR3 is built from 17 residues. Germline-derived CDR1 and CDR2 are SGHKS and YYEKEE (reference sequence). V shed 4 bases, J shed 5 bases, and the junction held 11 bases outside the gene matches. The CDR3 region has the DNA TGTGCCAGCAGCCCCACTAGCGGGATAACCGGGACCGGGGAGCTGTTTTTT. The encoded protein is CASSPTSGITGTGELFF.

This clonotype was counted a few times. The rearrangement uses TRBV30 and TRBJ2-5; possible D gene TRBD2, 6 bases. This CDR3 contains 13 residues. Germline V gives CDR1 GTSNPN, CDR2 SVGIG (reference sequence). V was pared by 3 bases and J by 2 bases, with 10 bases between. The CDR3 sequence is CAWRGTGQETQYF. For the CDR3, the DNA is TGTGCCTGGAGGGGGACTGGGCAAGAGACCCAGTACTTC.

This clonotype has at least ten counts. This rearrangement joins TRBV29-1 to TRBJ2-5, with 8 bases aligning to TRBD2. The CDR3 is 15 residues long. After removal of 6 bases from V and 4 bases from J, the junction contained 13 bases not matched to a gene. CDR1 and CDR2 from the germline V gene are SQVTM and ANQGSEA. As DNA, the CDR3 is TGCAGCGTCGGACTTGGCGGGGGGCTCGGAGAGACCCAGTACTTC. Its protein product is CSVGLGGGLGETQYF.

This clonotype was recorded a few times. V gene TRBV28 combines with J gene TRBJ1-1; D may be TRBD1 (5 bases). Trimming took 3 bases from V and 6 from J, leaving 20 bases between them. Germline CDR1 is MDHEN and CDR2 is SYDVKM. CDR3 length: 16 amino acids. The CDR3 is CASSLWSGGADSEAFF. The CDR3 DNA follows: TGTGCCAGCAGTTTGTGGTCGGGGGGTGCTGATTCTGAAGCTTTCTTT.

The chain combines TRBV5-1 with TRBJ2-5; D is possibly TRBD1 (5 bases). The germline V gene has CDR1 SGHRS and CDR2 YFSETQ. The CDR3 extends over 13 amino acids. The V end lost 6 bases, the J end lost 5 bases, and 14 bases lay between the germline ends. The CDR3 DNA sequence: TGCGCCAGCACCGAATATTCAGGGGAGACCCAGTACTTC. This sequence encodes CASTEYSGETQYF.

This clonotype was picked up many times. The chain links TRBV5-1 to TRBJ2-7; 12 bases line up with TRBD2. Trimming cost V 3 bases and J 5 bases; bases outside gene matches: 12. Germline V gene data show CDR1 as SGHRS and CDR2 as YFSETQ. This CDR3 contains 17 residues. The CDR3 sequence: CASSSRRLAGVIHEQYF. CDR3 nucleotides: TGCGCCAGCAGCTCGAGAAGACTAGCGGGAGTCATCCACGAGCAGTACTTC.

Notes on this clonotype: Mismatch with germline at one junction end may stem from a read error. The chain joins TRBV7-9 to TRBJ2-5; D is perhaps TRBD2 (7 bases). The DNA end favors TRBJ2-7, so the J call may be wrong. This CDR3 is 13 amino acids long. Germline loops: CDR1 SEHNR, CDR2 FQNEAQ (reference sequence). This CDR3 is CTSSYGGQDEQYF. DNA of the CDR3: TGTACCAGCAGTTACGGGGGGCAGGACGAGCAGTACTTC.

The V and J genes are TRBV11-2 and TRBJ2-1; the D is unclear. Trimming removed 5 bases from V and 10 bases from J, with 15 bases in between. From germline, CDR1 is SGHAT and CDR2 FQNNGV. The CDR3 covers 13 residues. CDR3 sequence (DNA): TGTGCCAGCAGCCCCCCAAGAACGATCGAGCAGTTCTTC. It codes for CASSPPRTIEQFF.

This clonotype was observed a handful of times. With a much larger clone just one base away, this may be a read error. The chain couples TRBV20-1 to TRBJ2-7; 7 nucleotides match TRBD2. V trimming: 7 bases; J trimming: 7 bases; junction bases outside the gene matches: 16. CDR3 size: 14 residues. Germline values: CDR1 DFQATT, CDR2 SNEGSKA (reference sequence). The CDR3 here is CSVRGLAVGNEQYF. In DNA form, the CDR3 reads TGCAGTGTCCGAGGGCTAGCGGTCGGGAATGAGCAGTACTTC.

CDR3 DNA: TGTGCCATCAACCCGGGACTAGAAACAGATACGCAGTATTTT. It codes for CAINPGLETDTQYF. The J gene is TRBJ2-3, the V gene TRBV10-3, with 8 bases identical to TRBD2. This CDR3 has 14 amino acids. Germline loops: CDR1 ENHRY, CDR2 SYGVKD. V was clipped by 7 bases and J by 3 bases; unmatched bases: 6.

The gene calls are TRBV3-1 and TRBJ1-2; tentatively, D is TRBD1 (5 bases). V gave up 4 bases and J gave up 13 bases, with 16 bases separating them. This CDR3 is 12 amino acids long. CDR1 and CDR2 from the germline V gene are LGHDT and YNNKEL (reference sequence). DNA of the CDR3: TGTGCCAGCAGCCTCGAAAGGGGTTTTGCCACCTTC. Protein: CASSLERGFATF.

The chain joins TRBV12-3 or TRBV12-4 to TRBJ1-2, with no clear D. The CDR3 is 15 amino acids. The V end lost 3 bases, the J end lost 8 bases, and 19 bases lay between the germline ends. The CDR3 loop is CASSFKISWVGGYTF. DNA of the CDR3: TGTGCCAGCAGTTTTAAAATTTCCTGGGTCGGCGGCTACACCTTC.